The present T cell receptor (beta chain) was sequenced within a study of cytomegalovirus exposure and HLA in healthy donors (dated by TCRdb to about 2017). Regarding the complete study: According to a later analysis, the 110 or so validation repertoires were produced on the same platform as the roughly 720 repertoires of the first cohort. Along with the approximately 650-subject first cohort, a separate validation cohort of over 90 different subjects was used. To predict cytomegalovirus infection status, the study brought together high-throughput TCR immunosequencing, statistical association of individual TCRs with disease status, and machine learning. The study was designed to test whether signatures of past pathogen exposure could be identified by cataloging public T cell receptors. Paper-wide results and their limitations: In both the original and validation cohorts, the classifier was reported to diagnose cytomegalovirus status with high specificity and sensitivity. All 120 or so repertoires were used to score co-occurrence in the validation cohort in a later analysis, because that analysis had no HLA typing for the cohort. According to the authors, the approach could potentially be generalized to other disease states and immunological phenotypes. A total of 150 or so TCR beta chains were listed by the study as associated with cytomegalovirus. A few of the identified cytomegalovirus-associated TCR beta chains were confirmed in vitro to be specific for cytomegalovirus antigens. A later analysis found that TCRs clustered in the first cohort also tended to co-occur in the roughly 120 validation repertoires, with more than 90% of cluster scores above 0. Most TCR sequences were observed very rarely across donors, whereas some public TCRs were present in many individuals.

The CDR1 and CDR2 encoded by the germline V gene are SGHTA and FQGNSA. From the cysteine through the phenylalanine, the CDR3 covers 15 amino acids. The DNA shown is the 45-base CDR3, in frame from base 1. Trimming at the junction amounts to 5 bases on V and 1 base on J, and the germline ends lie 14 bases apart. As concerns this clone: There is no known antigen for this receptor. No much larger clonotype is one base removed from it; base qualities were not supplied.

Libraries were made using the immunoSEQ multiplex PCR assay. The paper's data handling went like this. A statistical classification framework was developed to diagnose cytomegalovirus status using the catalog of TCR beta chain sequences. As stored in TCRdb, this immuneACCESS dataset retains in-frame rearrangements with V and J assigned. A fraction of the clones does not appear; measured against another copy, unresolved V genes explain less than half of the discrepancy, and the remainder lacks a known reason. The D gene and trimming were derived from the DNA, and the V and J assignments and clone size from that table. This sample comprises roughly 250,000 clones, about 83% of them detected only once. 2.6% of the sample is taken by the ten largest. Separate from the approximately 700-subject first cohort, the validation cohort of about 110 subjects was the group to which the donors belonged.

The material sequenced was PBMCs. The chain uses TRBV7-2 and TRBJ1-1; the D region possibly corresponds to TRBD1 (6 bases align). This sequence originates from a young man in good health and CMV-seronegative. The bases are TGTGCCAGCAGCCCCTTGGACAGCTCGAACACTGAAGCTTTCTTT. This yields the protein CASSPLDSSNTEAFF.